The 23 T cell receptor beta chains below all came from one sample that was sequenced in a study of a mutant IDH1 vaccine in newly diagnosed glioma. Indicated time point: week 35, safety follow-up. Vaccinated patients received 300 ug of mutant IDH1 20-mer peptide per dose, with topical imiquimod. For these TCRs, the target antigens are not known. Some clones are missing from TCRdb's copy, which holds only in-frame ones; the method was immunoSEQ multiplex PCR. The sample has about 60,000 clones, approximately 81% seen once; the top ten hold about 4.1%. The material sequenced was PBMCs, taken from a glioma patient whose treatment included an IDH1 peptide vaccine. The receptor set was obtained from a man aged 25-45 years with glioma.

The V and J genes are TRBV2 and TRBJ2-1; D is possibly TRBD2 (5 bases). Germline CDR1 reads SNHLY; CDR2 reads FYNNEI. V lost 5 bases, J lost 12 bases, and 29 bases lay in between. This CDR3 is built from 17 residues. CDR3 DNA sequence: TGTGCCAGCAGTCCAGACCCGGGGAGTACCCGGTCACGCGGGCAGTTCTTC. Translating gives CASSPDPGSTRSRGQFF.

The J gene is TRBJ2-1, the V gene TRBV2; 10 bases fit TRBD2. The CDR3 has 15 residues. The J segment lost 5 bases and the V segment lost 6 bases, leaving 7 bases of the junction unmatched. Germline CDR1 SNHLY, CDR2 FYNNEI. Here the CDR3 reads CASRKGLAVDNEQFF. In DNA, the CDR3 is TGTGCCAGCAGGAAAGGACTAGCGGTGGACAATGAGCAGTTCTTC.

The chain links TRBV2 to TRBJ1-2; a possible D gene is TRBD1 (5 bases). Between the trimmed V and J ends, which lost 6 bases and 3 bases, there was a span of 11 bases. In germline, CDR1 is SNHLY, CDR2 FYNNEI. The CDR3 extends over 13 amino acids. The CDR3 is CASSPEQDYGYTF. CDR3 sequence (DNA): TGTGCCAGCAGCCCCGAACAGGACTATGGCTACACCTTC.

The chain carries TRBV5-4 and TRBJ1-2, with D perhaps matching TRBD1 (5 bases). Per the germline V gene, CDR1 is SGHNT and CDR2 is YYREEE (reference sequence). The V end lost 0 bases, the J end lost 8 bases, and 11 bases lay between the germline ends. The CDR3 totals 13 residues. The CDR3 DNA sequence: TGTGCCAGCAGCTTGGCAGGGATGGAAGGCTACACCTTC. Its protein is CASSLAGMEGYTF.

The chain has TRBV2 and TRBJ2-5; D is undetermined. The CDR3 contains 14 residues. V dropped 8 bases and J dropped 3 bases, with 16 bases sitting between them. Germline V CDR1 and CDR2: SNHLY, FYNNEI. The CDR3 nucleotides read TGTGCCAGCGAATCTTCAGGTTGGAAAGAGACCCAGTACTTC. Protein sequence: CASESSGWKETQYF.

The chain uses TRBV5-1 and TRBJ2-3; D perhaps matches TRBD2 (6 bases). V shed 3 bases and J shed 2 bases, with 22 bases lying between them. This CDR3 contains 18 residues. Germline V gene data show CDR1 as SGHRS and CDR2 as YFSETQ. CDR3 sequence reads: CASSYGFGGAGNTDTQYF. In nucleotides, the CDR3 is TGCGCCAGCAGCTACGGGTTTGGAGGGGCGGGAAACACAGATACGCAGTATTTT.

The J gene is TRBJ2-7, the V gene TRBV2, with D hard to call. CDR1 is SNHLY, CDR2 FYNNEI, per germline. Trimming took 4 bases from V and 3 from J, leaving 7 bases between them. The CDR3 contains 12 residues. As DNA, the CDR3 is TGTGCCAGCAGTGTTGCCAGCTACGAGCAGTACTTC. Its protein product is CASSVASYEQYF.

V is TRBV9 and J is TRBJ1-4, with 8 bases lining up with TRBD1. The germline V gene has CDR1 SGDLS and CDR2 YYNGEE. The CDR3 has 17 amino acids. Trimming at V came to 2 bases and at J to 0 bases, leaving 6 bases not matched to a gene. The CDR3 protein is CASSVRGQGATNEKLFF. In DNA, the CDR3 is TGTGCCAGCAGCGTTAGAGGACAGGGTGCAACTAATGAAAAACTGTTTTTT.

The chain joins TRBV19 to TRBJ1-2, with TRBD1 as a possible D gene (5 bases). CDR1 and CDR2 (germline): LNHDA, SQIVND (reference sequence). V was clipped by 7 bases and J by 4 bases, with 22 bases between them. This CDR3 is built from 16 residues. CDR3: CASTSEPNRGTYGYTF. CDR3 DNA sequence: TGTGCCAGTACCTCGGAACCCAACCGGGGGACCTATGGCTACACCTTC.

This clone was picked up a small number of times. The chain combines TRBV19 with TRBJ1-6, with D tentatively TRBD1 (6 bases). Germline CDR1 is LNHDA and CDR2 is SQIVND (reference sequence). V lost 8 bases to trimming and J lost 1 base, with 12 bases between them. This CDR3 has 15 residues. The CDR3 nucleotides read TGTGCCAGTTGTCTTGACAGGTCCTATAATTCACCCCTCCACTTT. This translates into CASCLDRSYNSPLHF.

This clone occurred once. This chain uses TRBV27 with TRBJ2-7, with no clear D. This CDR3 contains 14 residues. CDR1 MNHEY and CDR2 SMNVEV come from the germline V gene (reference sequence). V gave up 3 bases and J gave up 2 bases, with 11 bases separating them. The CDR3, as DNA: TGTGCCAGCAGTTTGGGCACACAAACCTACGAGCAGTACTTC. Encoded protein: CASSLGTQTYEQYF.

The chain employs TRBV18 and TRBJ2-7; D is perhaps TRBD2 (6 bases). Trimming cost V 3 bases and J 1 base, with 10 bases left between them. CDR3 length equals 14 residues. Germline lookup yields CDR1 KGHSH and CDR2 LQKENI. The DNA for the CDR3 is TGTGCCAGCTCACCCGCGGGGCCGTCCTACGAGCAGTACTTC. Translated, it gives CASSPAGPSYEQYF.

The chain is built from TRBV25-1 and TRBJ1-1; 8 bases line up with TRBD1. The CDR3 length is 13 residues. The V segment lost 3 bases and the J segment 11 bases; nucleotides outside the gene matches: 8. Germline values: CDR1 MGHDK, CDR2 SYGVNS. The CDR3 loop reads CASSEAGGRVAFF. For the CDR3, the DNA is TGTGCCAGCAGTGAGGCAGGGGGCCGGGTGGCTTTCTTT.

This sequence joins TRBV13 and TRBJ2-5; D tentatively fits TRBD1 or TRBD2 (5 bases each). Germline-derived CDR1 and CDR2 are PRHDT and FYEKMQ (reference sequence). Trimming shortened V by 7 bases and J by 4 bases, and 16 bases separated the two germline ends. The CDR3 contains 14 residues. Here the CDR3 reads CASTARVGVETQYF. As DNA, the CDR3 is TGTGCCAGCACCGCCAGGGTGGGGGTAGAGACCCAGTACTTC.

The chain employs TRBV9 and TRBJ2-2; TRBD1 matches at 8 bases. The length of the CDR3 is 15 residues. The germline V gene encodes CDR1 SGDLS and CDR2 YYNGEE. J lost 1 base, V lost 3 bases, and 2 bases had no gene match. The chain's CDR3 is CASSAGQENTGELFF. CDR3 in DNA: TGTGCCAGCAGCGCGGGACAGGAGAACACCGGGGAGCTGTTTTTT.

This clone occurred a few times. The chain is built from TRBV7-9 and TRBJ2-1; D is possibly TRBD1 (6 bases). The germline CDR1 and CDR2 sequences are SEHNR and FQNEAQ (reference sequence). Trimming cost V 6 bases and J 6 bases, with 15 bases left between them. The CDR3 spans 14 residues. The CDR3: CASSSDTGLNEQFF. The CDR3 bases are TGTGCCAGCAGTTCTGATACAGGGCTCAATGAGCAGTTCTTC.

Many counts were recorded for this clone. The gene calls are TRBV14 and TRBJ1-1; D remains ambiguous. Germline V lookup: CDR1 SGHDN, CDR2 FVKESK. Trimming shortened V by 1 base and J by 1 base, and 10 bases separated the two germline ends. The CDR3 is made up of 15 amino acids. CDR3 residues: CASSQVLAGNTEAFF. The CDR3 nucleotides are TGTGCCAGCAGCCAAGTTCTCGCCGGGAACACTGAAGCTTTCTTT.

The chain uses TRBV2 and TRBJ1-1; the D is unclear. CDR1 and CDR2 from the germline V gene are SNHLY and FYNNEI. V gave up 2 bases and J gave up 0 bases, with 7 bases separating them. The CDR3 loop spans 14 amino acids. Here the CDR3 reads CASSERTVNTEAFF. The DNA for the CDR3 is TGTGCCAGCAGTGAACGGACGGTGAACACTGAAGCTTTCTTT. The whole variable domain, filled in from reference TRBV2 and TRBJ1-1, reads EPEVTQTPSHQVTQMGQEVILRCVPISNHLYFYWYRQILGQKVEFLVSFYNNEISEKSEIFDDQFSVERPDGSNFTLKIRSTKLEDSAMYFCASSERTVNTEAFFGQGTRLTVV.

This clone was observed once. This chain uses TRBV4-2 with TRBJ2-1; 10 nucleotides line up with TRBD1. Looked up from germline, CDR1 is LGHNA and CDR2 is YNFKEQ. Trimming took 3 bases from V and 0 from J; bases not matched to a gene: 2. The CDR3 covers 16 residues. The CDR3 loop is CASSQRQGASYNEQFF. The CDR3 nucleotides are TGTGCCAGCAGCCAGAGACAGGGGGCCTCCTACAATGAGCAGTTCTTC.

This clone is a singleton in its sample. The chain uses TRBV6-5 and TRBJ2-3; 10 positions match TRBD1. The CDR3 runs to 16 residues. The V segment lost 4 bases and the J segment 2 bases; nucleotides outside the gene matches: 6. CDR1 and CDR2 (germline): MNHEY, SVGAGI. DNA of the CDR3: TGTGCCAGCAGTTCCCTGGGGACAGGGGACACAGATACGCAGTATTTT. Encoded protein: CASSSLGTGDTDTQYF.

This clone was picked up a small number of times. The rearrangement joins TRBV5-8 to TRBJ1-2; the D is unclear. The CDR3 runs to 14 residues. V lost 2 bases, J lost 8 bases, and 16 bases lay in between. CDR1 and CDR2 (germline): SGHTS, YDEGEE. The CDR3: CASSFRVGPQGYTF. Written as DNA, the CDR3 is TGTGCCAGCAGCTTTCGGGTTGGCCCGCAAGGCTACACCTTC.

The rearrangement uses TRBV18 and TRBJ1-1; D unclear. CDR1 and CDR2 from the germline V gene are KGHSH and LQKENI. This CDR3 has 15 residues. V lost 1 base and J 6 bases, leaving 15 bases between the germline ends. The CDR3 region has the DNA TGTGCCAGCTCACCACGGGCGCAGCGCCGCTCTGAAGCTTTCTTT. This encodes CASSPRAQRRSEAFF.

V gene TRBV11-2 combines with J gene TRBJ2-6, with no clear D. Germline loops: CDR1 SGHAT, CDR2 FQNNGV. The CDR3 covers 17 residues. The germline V and J ends were trimmed by 5 bases and 0 bases, with 14 bases remaining between them. The CDR3 region is CASSAVWPHSGANVLTF. The DNA for the CDR3 is TGTGCCAGCAGCGCCGTTTGGCCCCACTCTGGGGCCAACGTCCTGACTTTC.